The TCR beta chain under discussion was sequenced for a study of cytomegalovirus exposure and HLA in healthy donors. These donors counted as nominally healthy when sampled, but unrecorded immune exposures were likely. Germline-derived CDR1 and CDR2 are LGHNA and YNFKEQ. CDR3 length equals 15 residues. With 4 bases clipped from V and 4 bases from J, the junction kept 7 bases outside the gene matches. The PCR was carried out with 60 Vbeta primers and 13 Jbeta primers. The table came from immunoSEQ multiplex PCR; TCRdb's copy has only in-frame clones and leaves some out. The repertoire holds 91,000 or so clones, with 60% to 85% as singletons.

This TCR came from a young man in good health and CMV-seropositive. Sequencing used PBMCs. V is TRBV4-2 and J is TRBJ1-3; 7 positions match TRBD1. The CDR3 DNA is TGTGCCAGCAGCCCAGAGACAGGGACAGGAAACACCATATATTTT. The encoded protein is CASSPETGTGNTIYF.